This entry lists 22 T cell receptor beta chains sequenced from one sample in a study of blood T cell repertoires in COVID-19. Sequenced by immunoSEQ multiplex PCR; TCRdb stores in-frame clones only, minus some. The table records roughly 180,000 clones, 86% of them present only once. The sequencing sample was made of PBMCs or T cells enriched from blood (not recorded which). The receptor source for this set is a woman in her thirties who had recovered from COVID-19.

V is TRBV28 and J is TRBJ2-2; the match to TRBD2 covers 7 bases. V lost 11 bases to trimming and J lost 6 bases; unmatched junction nucleotides: 12. The CDR3 consists of 14 residues. From germline, CDR1 is MDHEN and CDR2 SYDVKM. CDR3 nucleotide sequence: TGTGCCGGCAAGGGCGGGAGTATTCCCGGGGAGCTGTTTTTT. This encodes CAGKGGSIPGELFF.

The chain couples TRBV27 to TRBJ2-3, with TRBD2 matching 9 bases. CDR1 is MNHEY and CDR2 is SMNVEV in the germline V gene (reference sequence). The CDR3 runs to 15 residues. J was trimmed by 4 bases and V by 4 bases; bases with no gene match: 6. CDR3 DNA sequence: TGTGCCAGCAGTTCCCCCCTAGCGGGATCAGATACGCAGTATTTT. This encodes CASSSPLAGSDTQYF.

The chain recombines TRBV11-2 with TRBJ2-3; 11 bases map to TRBD2. The CDR3 consists of 18 residues. Germline CDR1 and CDR2: SGHAT and FQNNGV. V lost 5 bases to trimming and J lost 4 bases; unmatched junction nucleotides: 14. CDR3 sequence (DNA): TGTGCCAGCAGCCCAAAGAGGTCGGCTAGCGGGAGGTCAGATACGCAGTATTTT. Residues: CASSPKRSASGRSDTQYF.

The chain joins TRBV7-2 to TRBJ2-4; 8 bases are a match to TRBD2. The germline gives CDR1 SGHTA, CDR2 FQGNSA. The CDR3 runs to 17 residues. J gave up 7 bases and V 1 base, and 12 bases lay outside the gene matches. The CDR3 loop reads CASSLGRSERGRNIQYF. The CDR3 nucleotides are TGTGCCAGCAGCTTAGGGCGGTCGGAGCGGGGGAGGAACATTCAGTACTTC.

The gene calls are TRBV12-5 and TRBJ1-1; 7 nucleotides match TRBD1. Germline-derived CDR1 and CDR2 are LGHNT and FRNRAP. The length of the CDR3 is 13 residues. With V trimmed by 6 bases and J by 11 bases, 12 bases remained unmatched. CDR3 sequence reads: CASGKDRVQLAFF. DNA of the CDR3: TGTGCTAGTGGGAAAGACAGGGTCCAGTTGGCTTTCTTT.

This chain uses TRBV25-1 with TRBJ2-5, with D maybe TRBD1 (6 bases). Germline V gene lookup returns CDR1 MGHDK and CDR2 SYGVNS. The CDR3 consists of 14 residues. V was shortened by 7 bases and J by 1 base, with 13 bases between the two germline ends. CDR3 sequence reads: CASTSTGAQETQYF. The CDR3 coding sequence is TGTGCCAGCACTTCGACAGGAGCCCAAGAGACCCAGTACTTC.

V is TRBV30 and J is TRBJ1-5; D remains unclear. This CDR3 has 14 amino acids. Looked up from germline, CDR1 is GTSNPN and CDR2 is SVGIG (reference sequence). Trimming shortened V by 0 bases and J by 5 bases, and 11 bases separated the two germline ends. The CDR3 loop is CAWSVQRAYQPQHF. The CDR3 coding sequence is TGTGCCTGGAGTGTACAGCGGGCTTATCAGCCCCAGCATTTT. The full variable domain, its missing parts supplied by reference TRBV30 and TRBJ1-5, is SQTIHQWPATLVQPVGSPLSLECTVEGTSNPNLYWYRQAAGRGLQLLFYSVGIGQISSEVPQNLSASRPQDRQFILSSKKLLLSDSGFYLCAWSVQRAYQPQHFGDGTRLSIL.

The J gene is TRBJ2-7, the V gene TRBV4-1, with TRBD2 identical over 12 bases. Germline CDR1 is MGHRA and CDR2 is YSYEKL. The CDR3 is 16 amino acids. Trimming cost V 3 bases and J 0 bases; bases outside gene matches: 3. The CDR3 DNA is TGCGCCAGCAGCCAGCCGACTAGCGGGAGCTCCTACGAGCAGTACTTC. Residues: CASSQPTSGSSYEQYF.

The chain is built from TRBV5-4 and TRBJ1-5; D uncertain. The CDR3 runs 16 residues. Germline lookup yields CDR1 SGHNT and CDR2 YYREEE (reference sequence). Trimming took off 3 bases at V and 0 bases at J, with 13 bases between the two ends. In DNA form, the CDR3 reads TGTGCCAGCAGCTCCGGAGGTGGTATTAGCAATCAGCCCCAGCATTTT. Translating gives CASSSGGGISNQPQHF.

The genes are TRBV11-2 and TRBJ2-5, with 7 bases fitting TRBD1. After removal of 1 base from V and 4 bases from J, the junction contained 6 bases not matched to a gene. The CDR3 is 15 amino acids. The germline CDR1 and CDR2 sequences are SGHAT and FQNNGV. The CDR3 sequence: CASSLATQGSETQYF. The CDR3 DNA reads TGTGCCAGCAGCTTAGCTACACAGGGGTCAGAGACCCAGTACTTC.

V gene TRBV5-4 combines with J gene TRBJ2-7, with a possible D match to TRBD2 (6 bases). CDR1 SGHNT and CDR2 YYREEE come from the germline V gene (reference sequence). This CDR3 is 13 amino acids long. V was shortened by 4 bases and J by 6 bases, with 14 bases between the two germline ends. CDR3 nucleotide sequence: TGTGCCAGCAGCCACCCAGCGGGCCGCGAGCAGTACTTC. It encodes CASSHPAGREQYF.

The chain couples TRBV21-1 to TRBJ2-1; the table's D gene call, TRBD1, was not cross checked with the DNA. TRBV21-1 is a pseudogene locus. This CDR3 spans 15 amino acids. CDR3 DNA sequence: TGTGCCAGCAGCTTACAGGGGGCTAGGAGGAATGAGCAGTTCTTC. It encodes CASSLQGARRNEQFF.

CDR3 bases: TGTGCCAGCAGCTTTGACAGGGGTGATGAAAAACTGTTTTTT. Translating gives CASSFDRGDEKLFF. The rearrangement joins TRBV7-2 to TRBJ1-4; the match to TRBD1 covers 8 bases. J was trimmed by 6 bases and V by 3 bases; bases with no gene match: 3. Germline CDR1 reads SGHTA; CDR2 reads FQGNSA. The CDR3 runs to 14 residues.

This clone was picked up one time. One end of the junction is discordant with germline, which a read error may explain. The V call is TRBV7-3, the J call TRBJ1-3, with D maybe TRBD1 (6 bases). From germline, CDR1 is SGHTA and CDR2 FQGTGA. The CDR3 runs to 11 residues. In DNA, the CDR3 is TGTGCCAGCAGCTTGGGGGCCGTGGGAAATTTT. Translating it yields CASSLGAVGNF.

V usage is TRBV9 and J usage is TRBJ1-1, with 11 positions matching TRBD1. With V trimmed by 1 base and J by 3 bases, 2 bases remained unmatched. There are 15 residues in the CDR3. Germline V gene lookup returns CDR1 SGDLS and CDR2 YYNGEE. The CDR3 loop reads CASSVSGQGDTEAFF. In DNA, the CDR3 is TGTGCCAGCAGCGTATCGGGACAGGGGGACACTGAAGCTTTCTTT. The full variable domain, its missing parts supplied by reference TRBV9 and TRBJ1-1, is DSGVTQTPKHLITATGQRVTLRCSPRSGDLSVYWYQQSLDQGLQFLIQYYNGEERAKGNILERFSAQQFPDLHSELNLSSLELGDSALYFCASSVSGQGDTEAFFGQGTRLTVV.

This chain links TRBV10-1 with TRBJ1-5; TRBD1 aligns across 8 bases. Germline-derived CDR1 and CDR2 are WNHNN and SYGVQD (reference sequence). V shed 8 bases, J shed 0 bases, and the junction held 6 bases outside the gene matches. This CDR3 spans 15 amino acids. The CDR3 reads CASRDRGYSNQPQHF. CDR3 DNA sequence: TGCGCCAGCCGAGACAGGGGCTATAGCAATCAGCCCCAGCATTTT.

The J gene is TRBJ2-1, the V gene TRBV2; maybe TRBD2 (5 bases). The CDR3 runs to 12 residues. V lost 3 bases to trimming and J lost 8 bases, with 8 bases between them. Germline V gives CDR1 SNHLY, CDR2 FYNNEI. CDR3 sequence: CASSDSSDEQFF. DNA of the CDR3: TGTGCCAGCAGTGATAGTAGCGATGAGCAGTTCTTC.

This clone came up a few times. This CDR3 reads CASTPTGINRYGYTF. The CDR3 DNA sequence: TGTGCCAGCACCCCTACAGGTATCAACCGCTATGGCTACACCTTC. V gene TRBV5-8 combines with J gene TRBJ1-2; TRBD1 might be the D (5 bases). This CDR3 is 15 amino acids long. The V gene lost 6 bases and the J gene lost 4 bases, with 19 bases spanning the gap. Germline-derived CDR1 and CDR2 are SGHTS and YDEGEE.

CDR3 residues: CASLPVENTEAFF. Here the CDR3 DNA reads TGTGCCAGCCTTCCGGTAGAGAACACTGAAGCTTTCTTT. V and J are TRBV28 and TRBJ1-1, with no clear D. Germline V gives CDR1 MDHEN, CDR2 SYDVKM. Trimming took 8 bases from V and 1 from J, leaving 11 bases between them. The CDR3 is made up of 13 amino acids.

The rearrangement uses TRBV27 and TRBJ2-7; 9 nucleotides match TRBD1. CDR1 is MNHEY and CDR2 is SMNVEV in the germline V gene (reference sequence). This CDR3 region has 14 residues. Germline trimming cut 5 bases from V and 3 bases from J; bases unmatched to any gene: 5. This CDR3 reads CASSTGTGHYEQYF. DNA for the CDR3: TGTGCCAGCAGTACCGGGACAGGGCACTACGAGCAGTACTTC.

The genes are TRBV2 and TRBJ2-5; 9 bases align to TRBD1. CDR1 and CDR2 from the germline V gene are SNHLY and FYNNEI. The CDR3 is made up of 15 amino acids. Germline trimming cut 1 base from V and 3 bases from J; bases unmatched to any gene: 3. The CDR3 nucleotides are TGTGCCAGCAGTGAAGACAGGGGGCCGGAAGAGACCCAGTACTTC. It encodes CASSEDRGPEETQYF.

V is TRBV21-1 and J is TRBJ2-7; whether TRBD1, the table's D call, matches the DNA was not checked. TRBV21-1 is a pseudogene. CDR3 size: 18 residues. The CDR3 is CASSNLAQGLWTSYEQYF. The CDR3 region has the DNA TGTGCCAGCAGCAATCTCGCACAGGGCCTTTGGACTTCCTACGAGCAGTACTTC.